The sequence of this T cell receptor (beta chain) was determined in a study of blood T cell repertoires in COVID-19. At the level of the study: Specimens from acute and convalescent COVID-19 originated in the United States, Italy and Spain.

The assay was immunoSEQ multiplex PCR, and TCRdb's table has in-frame clones only and misses some. In the table there are around 140,000 clones, just over 85% of which are singletons. Material: peripheral blood. The clonotype comes from a woman between 55 and 75 years old with acute or convalescent COVID-19.

The CDR3 region is CASRWTVYGYTF. The CDR3 DNA reads TGTGCCAGCAGGTGGACTGTCTATGGCTACACCTTC. The chain recombines TRBV6-5 with TRBJ1-2; D gene ambiguous. Between the trimmed V and J ends, which lost 6 bases and 4 bases, there was a span of 9 bases. CDR1 is MNHEY and CDR2 is SVGAGI in the germline V gene. The CDR3 totals 12 residues.